This T cell receptor (beta chain) was sequenced in a study of beta chain features in type 1 diabetes. Expressed TCRB transcripts got sequenced, as all isolated RNA was reverse transcribed. TCRdb's copy holds only in-frame clones and misses some; the assay was immunoSEQ multiplex PCR. The data contain 600,000 to 650,000 clones, roughly a sixth of them singletons. The sequencing sample was made of naive CD4+ T cells from blood. This receptor was identified in a young man in good health.

CDR3 DNA: TGTGCCAGCAGCTTCGGCGCGGCAGGGGAAGATACGCAGTATTTT. It translates to CASSFGAAGEDTQYF. This chain connects TRBV7-9 to TRBJ2-3; D is possibly TRBD1 (6 bases). Trimming stripped 3 bases from V and 5 bases from J, with 15 bases between. This CDR3 contains 15 residues. Germline V CDR1 and CDR2: SEHNR, FQNEAQ (reference sequence).